This paragraph covers one T cell receptor beta chain sequence. Its antigen is not identified. This entry comes from a study of T cell responses to AZD1222 COVID-19 vaccine. The method was immunoSEQ multiplex PCR; TCRdb's version includes in-frame clones alone and lacks a portion of them. In the table there are about 72,000 clones, nearly 90% of which are singletons. Overall study results and limits: The donor group comprised mostly white British people and more females; the analysis possibly underestimated clonal diversity.

The CDR3 length is 14 residues. Germline lookup yields CDR1 MNHEY and CDR2 SVGAGI. V lost 3 bases to trimming and J lost 6 bases, with 14 bases between them. Sequencing used peripheral blood, obtained 28 days after the second AZD1222 dose. The chain combines TRBV6-5 with TRBJ1-1; D unresolved. The TCR comes from an adult who received the AZD1222 COVID-19 vaccine. CDR3 amino acids: CASSYGGGTAEAFF. For the CDR3, the DNA is TGTGCCAGCAGTTATGGAGGAGGTACCGCTGAAGCTTTCTTT.